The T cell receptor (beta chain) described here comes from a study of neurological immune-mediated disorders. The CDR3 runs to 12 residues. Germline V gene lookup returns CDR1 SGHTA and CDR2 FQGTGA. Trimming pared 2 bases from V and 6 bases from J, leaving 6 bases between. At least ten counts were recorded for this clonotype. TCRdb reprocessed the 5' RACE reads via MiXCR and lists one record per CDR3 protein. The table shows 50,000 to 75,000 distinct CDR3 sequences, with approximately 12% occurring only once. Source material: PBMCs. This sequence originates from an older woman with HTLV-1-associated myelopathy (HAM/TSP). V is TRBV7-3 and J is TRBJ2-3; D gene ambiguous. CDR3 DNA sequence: TGTGCCAGCAGCTTAGGAGTTGATACGCAGTATTTT. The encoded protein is CASSLGVDTQYF.